This T cell receptor (beta chain) was sequenced during a study of early T cells in non-severe SARS-CoV-2 infection (dated by TCRdb to about 2021). The study in broad terms: Bulk RNA from unsorted whole blood was used for TCR sequencing, so alpha and beta chains could not be paired. Here is what the overall study found, with its caveats: VDJdb matching was skewed toward anti-spike CD8 responses and likely underestimated virus-specific expansions, missing private and CD4 specificities.

This clonotype was counted only a few times. Its antigen specificity is not known. The sample holds no much larger clone one base away, and base qualities are not on file. The CDR3 starts with the cysteine, ends with the phenylalanine, and has 16 residues. Only CDR3 DNA is held: 48 bases, read in frame from base 1. Trimmed from V: 2 bases; trimmed from J: 5 bases; junction bases lacking a gene match: 11. CDR1 DFQATT and CDR2 SNEGSKA are derived from the germline V gene (reference sequence). The library was obtained by 5' RACE. TCRdb shows the sequencer as NextSeq 500. The TCR library protocol attached unique molecular identifiers to individual cDNA molecules to correct for sequencing error and PCR bias. Both TCR alpha and beta chains were sequenced, and tight co-correlation was observed between alpha and beta sequence abundances in each sample. The paper's data handling went like this. V gene, J gene and CDR3 annotation of TCR sequences was performed with Decombinator V4. Expanded TCRs were defined as changing significantly between any two time points under a Poisson model with p below 0.0001. TCR abundances were normalised to the total number of TCRs sequenced in each sample and reported as counts per million. TRAV1-2 paired with TRAJ12, TRAJ20 or TRAJ33 defined MAIT TCRs, while TRAV10 paired with TRAJ18 defined iNKT TCRs. A search of VDJdb, accessed on 1 November 2021, was run for TCRs annotated to CMV, EBV and SARS-CoV-2, with TCRs annotated for multiple antigens excluded. In-frame beta chains were kept once TCRdb had trimmed the public reads at Q25 with fastp and called clones with MiXCR. Each entry is one CDR3 protein sequence, shown with its most common DNA and genes. The V and J calls, along with clone size, are taken from TCRdb and not from the paper's own processing. In all, the sample holds under 70,000 distinct CDR3 sequences, and 4.9% of those were seen once. Roughly 5% of the sample belongs to the ten largest clones.

A case-control design nested within a healthcare worker cohort in London, UK, was used, with weekly nasopharyngeal swab PCR tests and blood sampling performed. Between 23 and 31 March 2020, the week of the UK lockdown, healthcare workers were enrolled and then followed up weekly for as long as 16 weeks. The chain is assembled from TRBV20-1 and TRBJ2-3; a stretch of 9 junction bases matches TRBD1. The material sequenced was whole blood. This sequence was found in an adult who was a healthcare worker with PCR-confirmed SARS-CoV-2 infection or an uninfected control (not recorded which). The DNA sequence follows: TGCAGTGCTAGAAAACCGGGACAGGGATTGGGAGATACGCAGTATTTT. Its product reads: CSARKPGQGLGDTQYF.